This T cell receptor beta chain was observed in a study of identical twins. Template switching, a step in the protocol, added a universal primer site, and cDNA carried unique molecular identifiers. TCRdb ran MiXCR on the 5' RACE reads and lists one entry per CDR3 protein. This table has hundreds of thousands of distinct CDR3 sequences, over 9% appearing once. These same records also appear under a second study, on yellow fever vaccine responses in identical twins.

The receptor was isolated from a woman in her late teens or twenties in good health. What was sequenced was CD8+ T cells sorted from blood.

CDR3 region: CASSPNLGGAQETQYF. In nucleotides, the CDR3 is TGTGCCAGCAGTCCAAACCTGGGGGGGGCACAAGAGACCCAGTACTTC. The chain couples TRBV28 to TRBJ2-5; tentative D call: TRBD2 (7 bases). CDR3 size: 16 residues. CDR1 MDHEN and CDR2 SYDVKM come from the germline V gene. The V and J ends lost 5 bases and 2 bases respectively, with 18 bases between them. Variable domain in full (rest from reference TRBV28 and TRBJ2-5): DVKVTQSSRYLVKRTGEKVFLECVQDMDHENMFWYRQDPGLGLRLIYFSYDVKMKEKGDIPEGYSVSREKKERFSLILESASTNQTSMYLCASSPNLGGAQETQYFGPGTRLLVL.